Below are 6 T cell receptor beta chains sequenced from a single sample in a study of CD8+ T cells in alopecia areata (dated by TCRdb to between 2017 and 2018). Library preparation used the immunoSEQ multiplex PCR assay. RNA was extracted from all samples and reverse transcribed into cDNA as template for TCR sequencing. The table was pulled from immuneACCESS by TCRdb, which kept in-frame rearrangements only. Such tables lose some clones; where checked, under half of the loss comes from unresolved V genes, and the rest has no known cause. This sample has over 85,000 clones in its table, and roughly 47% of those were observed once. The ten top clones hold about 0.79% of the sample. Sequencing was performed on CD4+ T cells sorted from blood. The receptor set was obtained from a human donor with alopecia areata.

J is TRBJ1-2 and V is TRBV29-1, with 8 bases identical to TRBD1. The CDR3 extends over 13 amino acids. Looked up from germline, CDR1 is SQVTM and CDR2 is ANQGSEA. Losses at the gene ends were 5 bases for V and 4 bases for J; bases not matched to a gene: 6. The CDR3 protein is CSVSGGAGYGYTF. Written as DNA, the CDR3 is TGCAGCGTTTCAGGGGGCGCAGGCTATGGCTACACCTTC.

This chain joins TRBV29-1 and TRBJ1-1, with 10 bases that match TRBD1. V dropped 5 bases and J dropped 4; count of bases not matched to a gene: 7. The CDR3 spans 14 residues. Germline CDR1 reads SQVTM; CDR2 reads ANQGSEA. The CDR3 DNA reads TGCAGCGTTTACCTCGGACAGGGGGGCACTGAAGCTTTCTTT. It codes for CSVYLGQGGTEAFF.

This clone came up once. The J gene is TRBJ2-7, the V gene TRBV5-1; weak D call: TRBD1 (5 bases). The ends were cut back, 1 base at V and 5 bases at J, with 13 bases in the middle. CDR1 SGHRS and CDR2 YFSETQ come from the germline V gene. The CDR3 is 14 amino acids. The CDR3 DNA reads TGCGCCAGCAGCTTGACTTCAGGGTCGCACGAGCAGTACTTC. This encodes CASSLTSGSHEQYF.

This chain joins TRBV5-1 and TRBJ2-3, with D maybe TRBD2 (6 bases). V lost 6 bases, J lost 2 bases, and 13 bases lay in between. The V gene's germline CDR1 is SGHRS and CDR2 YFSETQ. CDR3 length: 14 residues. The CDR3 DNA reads TGCGCCAGCATGAAGGGAGGCTACACAGATACGCAGTATTTT. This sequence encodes CASMKGGYTDTQYF.

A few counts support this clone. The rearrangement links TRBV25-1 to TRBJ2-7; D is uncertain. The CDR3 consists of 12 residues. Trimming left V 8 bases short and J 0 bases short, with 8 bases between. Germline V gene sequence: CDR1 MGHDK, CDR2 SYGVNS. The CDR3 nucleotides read TGTGCCAGCGGTCGGAGCTCCTACGAGCAGTACTTC. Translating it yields CASGRSSYEQYF.

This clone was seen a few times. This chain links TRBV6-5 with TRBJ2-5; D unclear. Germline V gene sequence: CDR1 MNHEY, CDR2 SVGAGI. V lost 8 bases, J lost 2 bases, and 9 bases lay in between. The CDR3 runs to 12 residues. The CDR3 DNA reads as TGTGCCAGCGGATACAAGCAAGAGACCCAGTACTTC. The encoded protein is CASGYKQETQYF.